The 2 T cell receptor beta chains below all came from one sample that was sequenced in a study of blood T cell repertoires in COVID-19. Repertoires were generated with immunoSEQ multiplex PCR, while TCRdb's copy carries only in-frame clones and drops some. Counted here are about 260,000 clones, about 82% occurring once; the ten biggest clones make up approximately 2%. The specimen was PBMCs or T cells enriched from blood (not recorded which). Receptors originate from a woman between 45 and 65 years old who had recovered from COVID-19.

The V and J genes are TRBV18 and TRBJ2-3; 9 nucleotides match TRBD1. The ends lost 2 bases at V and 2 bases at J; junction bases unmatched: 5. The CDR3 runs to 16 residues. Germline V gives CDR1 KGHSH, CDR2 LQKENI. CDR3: CASSPGTGRPTDTQYF. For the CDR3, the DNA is TGTGCCAGCTCACCAGGGACAGGGCGTCCCACAGATACGCAGTATTTT.

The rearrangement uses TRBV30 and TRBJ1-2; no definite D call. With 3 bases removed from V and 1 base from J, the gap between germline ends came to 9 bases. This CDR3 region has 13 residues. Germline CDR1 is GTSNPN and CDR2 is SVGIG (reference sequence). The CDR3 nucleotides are TGTGCCTGGAGCCTCGGTGGTAACTATGGCTACACCTTC. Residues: CAWSLGGNYGYTF.